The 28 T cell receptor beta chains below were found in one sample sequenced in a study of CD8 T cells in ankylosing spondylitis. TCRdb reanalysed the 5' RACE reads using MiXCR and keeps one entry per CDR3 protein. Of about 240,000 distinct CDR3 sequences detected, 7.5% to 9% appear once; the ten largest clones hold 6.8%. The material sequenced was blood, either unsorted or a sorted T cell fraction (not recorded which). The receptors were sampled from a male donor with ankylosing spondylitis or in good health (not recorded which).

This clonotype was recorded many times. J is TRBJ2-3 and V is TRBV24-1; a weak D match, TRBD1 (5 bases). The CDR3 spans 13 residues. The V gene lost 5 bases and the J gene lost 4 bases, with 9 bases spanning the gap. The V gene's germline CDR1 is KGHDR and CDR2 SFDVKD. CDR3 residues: CATSASGSDTQYF. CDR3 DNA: TGTGCCACCAGTGCCTCAGGGTCAGATACGCAGTATTTT.

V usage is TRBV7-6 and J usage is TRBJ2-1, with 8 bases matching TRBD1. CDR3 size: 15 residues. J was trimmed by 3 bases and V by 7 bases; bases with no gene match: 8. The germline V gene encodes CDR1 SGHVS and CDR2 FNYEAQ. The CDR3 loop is CASTSGTGSYNEQFF. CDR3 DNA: TGTGCCAGCACCTCCGGGACAGGTAGCTACAATGAGCAGTTCTTC.

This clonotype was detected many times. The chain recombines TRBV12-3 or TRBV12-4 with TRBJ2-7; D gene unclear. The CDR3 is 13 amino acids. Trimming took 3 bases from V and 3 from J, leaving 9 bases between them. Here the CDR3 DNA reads TGTGCCAGCAGTTTGGGCGGTTTCTACGAGCAGTACTTC. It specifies CASSLGGFYEQYF.

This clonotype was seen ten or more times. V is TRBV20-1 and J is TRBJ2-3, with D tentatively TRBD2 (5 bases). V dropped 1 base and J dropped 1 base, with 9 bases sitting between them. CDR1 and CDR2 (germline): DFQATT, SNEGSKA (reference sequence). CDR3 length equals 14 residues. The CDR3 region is CSARGPSRTDTQYF. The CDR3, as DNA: TGCAGTGCTAGAGGTCCTAGCCGCACAGATACGCAGTATTTT.

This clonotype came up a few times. This CDR3 is CASSDYDEQYF. Here the CDR3 DNA reads TGTGCCAGCAGCGACTATGACGAGCAGTACTTC. The chain has TRBV5-4 and TRBJ2-7, with D possibly being TRBD2 (5 bases). This CDR3 region has 11 residues. The V gene lost 4 bases and the J gene lost 5 bases, with 7 bases spanning the gap. Germline-derived CDR1 and CDR2 are SGHNT and YYREEE (reference sequence). The variable domain in full, with the rest retrieved from reference TRBV5-4 and TRBJ2-7, is ETGVTQSPTHLIKTRGQQVTLRCSSQSGHNTVSWYQQALGQGPQFIFQYYREEENGRGNFPPRFSGLQFPNYSSELNVNALELDDSALYLCASSDYDEQYFGPGTRLTVT.

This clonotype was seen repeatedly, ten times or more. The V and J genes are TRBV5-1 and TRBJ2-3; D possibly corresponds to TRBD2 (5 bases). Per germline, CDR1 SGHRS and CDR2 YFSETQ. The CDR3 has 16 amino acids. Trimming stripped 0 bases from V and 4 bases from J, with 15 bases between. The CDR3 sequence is CASSLERPHRADTQYF. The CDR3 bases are TGCGCCAGCAGCTTGGAGCGGCCCCATCGCGCAGATACGCAGTATTTT.

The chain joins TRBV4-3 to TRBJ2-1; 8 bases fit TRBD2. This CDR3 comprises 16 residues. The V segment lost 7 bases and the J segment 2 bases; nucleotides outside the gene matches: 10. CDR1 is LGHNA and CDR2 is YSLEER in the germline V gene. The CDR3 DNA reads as TGCGCCAGCAACCAGTTTAGCGGGATGGCCTACAATGAGCAGTTCTTC. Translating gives CASNQFSGMAYNEQFF.

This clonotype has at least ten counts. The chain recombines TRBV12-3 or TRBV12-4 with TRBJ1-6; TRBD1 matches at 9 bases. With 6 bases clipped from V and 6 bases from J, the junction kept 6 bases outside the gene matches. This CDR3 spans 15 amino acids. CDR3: CASSAQGASNSPLHF. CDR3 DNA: TGTGCCAGCAGCGCACAGGGGGCTAGTAATTCACCCCTCCACTTT.

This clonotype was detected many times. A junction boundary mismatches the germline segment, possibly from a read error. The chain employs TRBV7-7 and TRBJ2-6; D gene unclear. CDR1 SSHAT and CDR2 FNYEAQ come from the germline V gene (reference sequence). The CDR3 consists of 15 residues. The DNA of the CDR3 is TGTGCTAGCAGCCCCGGGCTATCTGGGGCCAACGTCCTGACTTTC. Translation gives CASSPGLSGANVLTF.

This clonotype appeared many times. The CDR3 here is CASSLIRDTEAFF. The CDR3 nucleotides read TGTGCCAGCAGCTTAATCAGGGACACTGAAGCTTTCTTT. The chain combines TRBV7-8 with TRBJ1-1; possible D gene TRBD1, 5 bases. The CDR3 has 13 residues. The V end was cut by 2 bases, the J end by 3 bases, with 7 bases between. Germline lookup yields CDR1 SGHVS and CDR2 FQNEAQ.

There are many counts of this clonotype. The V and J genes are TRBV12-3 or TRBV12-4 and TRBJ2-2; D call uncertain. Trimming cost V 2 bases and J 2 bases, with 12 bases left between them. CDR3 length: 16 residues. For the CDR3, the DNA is TGTGCCAGCAGTTTACCAAGGCAATTAAACACCGGGGAGCTGTTTTTT. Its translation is CASSLPRQLNTGELFF.

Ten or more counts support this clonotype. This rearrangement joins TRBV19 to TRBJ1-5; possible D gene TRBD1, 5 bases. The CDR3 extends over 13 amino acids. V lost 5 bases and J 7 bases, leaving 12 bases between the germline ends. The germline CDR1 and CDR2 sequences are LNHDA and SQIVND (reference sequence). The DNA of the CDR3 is TGTGCCAGTAGTCAGGGAAGTCGGCAGCCCCAGCATTTT. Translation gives CASSQGSRQPQHF.

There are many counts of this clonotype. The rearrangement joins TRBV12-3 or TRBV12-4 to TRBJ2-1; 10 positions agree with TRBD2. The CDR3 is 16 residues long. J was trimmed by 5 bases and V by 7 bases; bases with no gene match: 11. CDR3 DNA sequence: TGTGCCAGCACCCAAAGGACTAGCGGTGTACACAATGAGCAGTTCTTC. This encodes CASTQRTSGVHNEQFF.

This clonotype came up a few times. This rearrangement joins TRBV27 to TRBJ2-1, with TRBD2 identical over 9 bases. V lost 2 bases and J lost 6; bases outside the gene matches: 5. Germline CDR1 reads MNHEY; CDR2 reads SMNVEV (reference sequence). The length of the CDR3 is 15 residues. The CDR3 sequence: CASSLGGGRVNEQFF. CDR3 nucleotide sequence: TGTGCCAGCAGTTTAGGTGGCGGGAGGGTCAATGAGCAGTTCTTC.

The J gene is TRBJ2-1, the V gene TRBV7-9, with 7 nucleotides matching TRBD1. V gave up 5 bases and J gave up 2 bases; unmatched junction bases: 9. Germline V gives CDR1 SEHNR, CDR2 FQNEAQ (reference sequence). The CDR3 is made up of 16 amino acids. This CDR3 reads CASSPTDRVPYNEQFF. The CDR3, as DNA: TGTGCCAGCAGCCCAACCGACAGGGTTCCCTACAATGAGCAGTTCTTC.

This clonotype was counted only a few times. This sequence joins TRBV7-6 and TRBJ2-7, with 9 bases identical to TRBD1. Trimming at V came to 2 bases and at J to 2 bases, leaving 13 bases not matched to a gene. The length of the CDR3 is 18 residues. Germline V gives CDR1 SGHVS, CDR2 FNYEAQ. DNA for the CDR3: TGTGCCAGCAGCTTAAATGCACAGGGGGCGCAGGGCGCCTACGAGCAGTACTTC. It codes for CASSLNAQGAQGAYEQYF.

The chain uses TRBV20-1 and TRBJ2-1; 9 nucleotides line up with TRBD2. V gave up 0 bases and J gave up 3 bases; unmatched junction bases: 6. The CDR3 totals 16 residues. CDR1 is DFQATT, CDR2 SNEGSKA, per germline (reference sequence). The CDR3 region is CSARDLLAGDYNEQFF. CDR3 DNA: TGCAGTGCTAGAGATCTATTAGCGGGAGACTACAATGAGCAGTTCTTC.

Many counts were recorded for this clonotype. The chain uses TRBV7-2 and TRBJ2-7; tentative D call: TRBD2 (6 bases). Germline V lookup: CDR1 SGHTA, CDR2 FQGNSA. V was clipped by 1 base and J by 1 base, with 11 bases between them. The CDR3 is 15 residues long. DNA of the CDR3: TGTGCCAGCAGCTTAGAGAGCGGGTCATCCTACGAGCAGTACTTC. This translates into CASSLESGSSYEQYF. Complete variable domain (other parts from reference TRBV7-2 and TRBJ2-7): GAGVSQSPSNKVTEKGKDVELRCDPISGHTALYWYRQSLGQGLEFLIYFQGNSAPDKSGLPSDRFSAERTGGSVSTLTIQRTQQEDSAVYLCASSLESGSSYEQYFGPGTRLTVT.

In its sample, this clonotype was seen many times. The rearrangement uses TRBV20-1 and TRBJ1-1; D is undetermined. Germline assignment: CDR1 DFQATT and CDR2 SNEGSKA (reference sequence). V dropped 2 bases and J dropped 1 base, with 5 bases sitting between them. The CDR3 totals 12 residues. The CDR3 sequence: CSARTGNTEAFF. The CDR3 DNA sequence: TGCAGTGCTAGAACCGGGAACACTGAAGCTTTCTTT.

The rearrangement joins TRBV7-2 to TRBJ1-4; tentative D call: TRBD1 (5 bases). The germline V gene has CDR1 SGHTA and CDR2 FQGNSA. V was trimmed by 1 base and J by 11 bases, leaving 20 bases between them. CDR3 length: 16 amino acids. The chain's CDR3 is CASSLDGGTAMSKLFF. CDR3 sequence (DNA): TGTGCCAGCAGCTTAGATGGTGGGACGGCCATGAGTAAACTGTTTTTT.

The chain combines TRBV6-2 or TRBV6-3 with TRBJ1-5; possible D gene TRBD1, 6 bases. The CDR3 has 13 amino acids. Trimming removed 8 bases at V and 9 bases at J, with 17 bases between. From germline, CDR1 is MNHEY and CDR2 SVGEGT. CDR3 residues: CASHDRSKAPQHF. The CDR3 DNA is TGTGCCAGCCATGACAGGTCCAAAGCGCCCCAGCATTTT.

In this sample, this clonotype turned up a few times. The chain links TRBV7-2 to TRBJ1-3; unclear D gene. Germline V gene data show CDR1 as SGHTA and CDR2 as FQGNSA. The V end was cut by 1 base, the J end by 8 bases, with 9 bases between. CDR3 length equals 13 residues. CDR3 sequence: CASSLGLKDTIYF. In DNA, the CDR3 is TGTGCCAGCAGCTTAGGTCTCAAGGACACCATATATTTT.

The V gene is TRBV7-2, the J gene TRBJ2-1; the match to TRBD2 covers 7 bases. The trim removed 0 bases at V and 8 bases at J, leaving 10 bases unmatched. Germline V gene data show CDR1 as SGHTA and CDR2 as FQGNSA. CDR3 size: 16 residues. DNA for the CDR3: TGTGCCAGCAGCTTAGCGGGGGGGAGTGGTGGTTATGAGCAGTTCTTC. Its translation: CASSLAGGSGGYEQFF.

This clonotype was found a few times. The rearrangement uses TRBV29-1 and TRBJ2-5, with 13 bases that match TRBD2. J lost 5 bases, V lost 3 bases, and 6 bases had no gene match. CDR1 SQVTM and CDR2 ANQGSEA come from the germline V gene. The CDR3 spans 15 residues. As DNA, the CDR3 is TGCAGCGTTGAGGGCCGGGGACTAGCGGGGGAGACCCAGTACTTC. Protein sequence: CSVEGRGLAGETQYF.

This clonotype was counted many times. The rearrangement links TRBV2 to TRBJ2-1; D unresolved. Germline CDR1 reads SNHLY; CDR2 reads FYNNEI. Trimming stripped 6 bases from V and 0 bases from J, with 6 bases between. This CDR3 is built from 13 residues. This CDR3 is CASRRDSYNEQFF. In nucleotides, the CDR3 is TGTGCCAGCAGAAGGGACTCCTACAATGAGCAGTTCTTC.

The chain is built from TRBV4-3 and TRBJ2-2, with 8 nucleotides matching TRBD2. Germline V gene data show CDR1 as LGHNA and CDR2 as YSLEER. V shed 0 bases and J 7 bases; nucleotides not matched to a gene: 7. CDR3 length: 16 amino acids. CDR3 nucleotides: TGCGCCAGCAGCCAAGATGCCGGGAGGGCCGGCGGGGAGCTGTTTTTT. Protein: CASSQDAGRAGGELFF.

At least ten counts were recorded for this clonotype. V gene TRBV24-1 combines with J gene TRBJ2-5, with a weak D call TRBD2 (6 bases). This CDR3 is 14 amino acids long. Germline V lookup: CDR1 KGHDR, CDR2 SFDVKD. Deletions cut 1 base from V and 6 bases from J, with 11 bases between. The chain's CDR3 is CATSDFSGPKTQYF. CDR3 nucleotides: TGTGCCACCAGTGATTTTAGCGGCCCCAAGACCCAGTACTTC.

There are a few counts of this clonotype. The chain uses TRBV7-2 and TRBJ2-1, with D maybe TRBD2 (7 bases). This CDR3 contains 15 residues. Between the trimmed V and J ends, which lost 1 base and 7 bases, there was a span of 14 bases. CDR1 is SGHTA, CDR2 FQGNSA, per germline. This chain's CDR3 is CASSLVRGAQNEQFF. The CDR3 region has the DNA TGTGCCAGCAGCTTAGTCCGGGGGGCGCAAAATGAGCAGTTCTTC.